The present TCR beta chain was sequenced within a study of control samples from healthy donors and cancer patients. This CDR3 comprises 12 residues. The germline V gene encodes CDR1 MNHEY and CDR2 SVGEGT. The V end lost 6 bases, the J end lost 4 bases, and 7 bases lay between the germline ends. Libraries were prepared by immunoSEQ multiplex PCR; TCRdb keeps only in-frame clonotypes and omits some of them. Of tens of thousands of clones listed, 75% to 90% are singletons. The V and J genes are TRBV6-2 or TRBV6-3 and TRBJ1-3, with TRBD1 as a possible D gene (6 bases). This TCR was sampled from a man aged 50-60 years in good health. Sequencing was carried out using blood. The CDR3 bases are TGTGCCAGCAGCGGACAGGGAAACACCATATATTTT. It codes for CASSGQGNTIYF.